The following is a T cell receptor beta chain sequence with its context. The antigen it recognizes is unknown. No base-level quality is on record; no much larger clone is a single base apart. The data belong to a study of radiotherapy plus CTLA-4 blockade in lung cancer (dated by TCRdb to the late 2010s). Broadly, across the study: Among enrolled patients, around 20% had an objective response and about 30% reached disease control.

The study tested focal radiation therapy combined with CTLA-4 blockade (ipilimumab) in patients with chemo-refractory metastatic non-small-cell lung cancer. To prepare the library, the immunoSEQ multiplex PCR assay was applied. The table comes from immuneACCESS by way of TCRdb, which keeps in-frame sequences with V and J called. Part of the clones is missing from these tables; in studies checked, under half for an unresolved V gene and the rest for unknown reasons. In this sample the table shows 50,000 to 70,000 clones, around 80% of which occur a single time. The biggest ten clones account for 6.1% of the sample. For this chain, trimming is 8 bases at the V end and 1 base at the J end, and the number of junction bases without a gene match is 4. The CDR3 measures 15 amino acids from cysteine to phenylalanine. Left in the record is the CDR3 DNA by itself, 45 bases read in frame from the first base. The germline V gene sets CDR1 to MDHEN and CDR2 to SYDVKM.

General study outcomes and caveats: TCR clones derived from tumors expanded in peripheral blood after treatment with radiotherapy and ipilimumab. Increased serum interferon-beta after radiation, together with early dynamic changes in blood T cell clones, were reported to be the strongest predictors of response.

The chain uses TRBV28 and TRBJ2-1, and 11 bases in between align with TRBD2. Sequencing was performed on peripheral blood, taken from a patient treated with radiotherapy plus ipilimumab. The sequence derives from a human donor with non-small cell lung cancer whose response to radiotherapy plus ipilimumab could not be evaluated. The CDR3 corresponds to CASARLAGSYNEQFF. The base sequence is TGTGCCAGCGCCCGACTAGCGGGATCCTACAATGAGCAGTTCTTC.